A selection of T cell receptor beta chains follows, all from one sample in a study of T cells in Graves' hyperthyroidism and ophthalmopathy. TCRdb processed the multiplex PCR reads anew with MiXCR; each CDR3 protein has one entry. Of 450,000 to 650,000 distinct CDR3 sequences listed, approximately 17% were seen once; the top ten hold approximately 18%. Input material: blood. Receptors originate from a woman younger than 30 with Graves' ophthalmopathy. Both conserved end residues are part of each CDR3.

V gene: TRBV5-1; CDR3 protein: CASSLGGGRGNQPQHF
V gene: TRBV29-1; CDR3 protein: CSVLTGENTEAFF
V gene: TRBV6-1; CDR3 protein: CASSGTRLVAYEQYF
V gene: TRBV2; CDR3 protein: CASSAITYEQYF
V gene: TRBV12-3/TRBV12-4; CDR3 protein: CASSHTGTEQETQYF
V gene: TRBV10-3; CDR3 protein: CAISERDRVNTEAFF
V gene: TRBV27; CDR3 protein: CASTYRGREFYYGYTF
V gene: TRBV5-1; CDR3 protein: CASSQTGPGEKLFF
V gene: TRBV27; CDR3 protein: CASSQGTGDGYTF
V gene: TRBV5-6; CDR3 protein: CASSAGLAGPSSYEQYF
V gene: TRBV6-5; CDR3 protein: CASSYARQGIREQYF
V gene: TRBV7-9; CDR3 protein: CASSLETTTRANEQFF
V gene: TRBV20-1; CDR3 protein: CSASGRRTAYNEQFF
V gene: TRBV18; CDR3 protein: CASSPQAGGMNTEAFF
V gene: TRBV12-3/TRBV12-4; CDR3 protein: CASSPGGTGNTIYF
V gene: TRBV7-2; CDR3 protein: CASSLDWDTEAFF
V gene: TRBV6-1; CDR3 protein: CASRTPGLAGGNEQFF
V gene: TRBV28; CDR3 protein: CASSHRQGNTEAFF
V gene: TRBV11-3; CDR3 protein: CASSLGVNNNEQFF
V gene: TRBV20-1; CDR3 protein: CSASGHNTGELFF
V gene: TRBV11-2; CDR3 protein: CAGSSTGETETQYF
V gene: TRBV5-6; CDR3 protein: CASSSSDWRDSPILYGYTF
V gene: TRBV28; CDR3 protein: CASSSHSEENQPQHF
V gene: TRBV6-1; CDR3 protein: CASRDRESHRTDTQYF
V gene: TRBV19; CDR3 protein: CASSIAGSDGYTF
V gene: TRBV15; CDR3 protein: CATSVHRDQVGAFF
V gene: TRBV5-8; CDR3 protein: CASSPPGGLGETQYF
V gene: TRBV7-6; CDR3 protein: CASSLDAADTQYF
V gene: TRBV4-1; CDR3 protein: CASSQDRASEQYF
V gene: TRBV19; CDR3 protein: CASSIGWGSSTDTQYF
V gene: TRBV15; CDR3 protein: CATSRGLTYEQYF
V gene: TRBV2; CDR3 protein: CASSDWGTGANTGELFF